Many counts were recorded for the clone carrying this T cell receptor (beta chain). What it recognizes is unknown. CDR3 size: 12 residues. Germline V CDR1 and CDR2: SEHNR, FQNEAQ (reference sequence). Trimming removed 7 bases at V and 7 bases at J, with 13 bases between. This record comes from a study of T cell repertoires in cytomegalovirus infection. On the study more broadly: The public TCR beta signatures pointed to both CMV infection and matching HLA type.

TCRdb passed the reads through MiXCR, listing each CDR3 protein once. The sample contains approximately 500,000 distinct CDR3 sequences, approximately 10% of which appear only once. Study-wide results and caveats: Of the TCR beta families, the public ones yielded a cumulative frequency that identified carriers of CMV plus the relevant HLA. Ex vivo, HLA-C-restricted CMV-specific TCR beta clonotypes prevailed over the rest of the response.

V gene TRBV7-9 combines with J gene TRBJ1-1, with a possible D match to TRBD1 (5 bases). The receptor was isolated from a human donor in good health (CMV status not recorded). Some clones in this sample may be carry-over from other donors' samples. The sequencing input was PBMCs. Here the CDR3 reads CASTLDRDEAFF. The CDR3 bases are TGTGCCAGCACCCTAGACAGAGATGAAGCTTTCTTT.